A selection of T cell receptor beta chains follows, all from one sample in a study of graft-versus-host responses after intestinal transplantation. Clones were read by immunoSEQ multiplex PCR, and TCRdb kept only the in-frame ones, dropping some. The sample shows approximately 11,000 clones, just over 90% of them seen only once. The material sequenced was PBMCs, taken 105 days after intestinal transplantation. The origin of the receptors is a human patient who received an intestinal transplant, so some T cells may come from the graft donor. Both conserved end residues are part of each CDR3. The D gene is left open where the match is weak. Size tells how often a clone was seen (once, few, many) or the class of an expanded clone, and some rows leave it out.

D: NA
size: NA
J: TRBJ2-7
V: TRBV15
CDR3: CATSSRDTSPYRTYEQYF
DNA: TGTGCCACCAGCAGTAGGGACACTAGCCCCTATAGAACTTACGAGCAGTACTTC

D: NA
size: NA
J: TRBJ2-1
V: TRBV9
CDR3: CASSVDPQLKTSSYNEQFF
DNA: TGTGCCAGCAGCGTAGACCCACAACTTAAAACGAGCTCCTACAATGAGCAGTTCTTC

D: NA
size: NA
J: TRBJ2-1
V: TRBV7-9
CDR3: CASSSSPFGATYNEQFF
DNA: TGTGCCAGCAGTTCCAGCCCATTCGGGGCCACCTACAATGAGCAGTTCTTC

D: TRBD2
size: NA
J: TRBJ2-2
V: TRBV5-6
CDR3: CASSLSWEGTGELFF
DNA: TGTGCCAGCAGCTTGTCGTGGGAGGGCACCGGGGAGCTGTTTTTT

D: NA
size: NA
J: TRBJ2-5
V: TRBV11-2
CDR3: CASSPLAVARYQETQYF
DNA: TGTGCCAGCAGCCCTCTCGCCGTGGCCCGGTACCAAGAGACCCAGTACTTC

D: NA
size: NA
J: TRBJ2-7
V: TRBV12-5
CDR3: CASGKSLLYEQYF
DNA: TGTGCTAGTGGCAAAAGTTTACTCTACGAGCAGTACTTC

D: NA
size: once
J: TRBJ1-1
V: TRBV10-3
CDR3: CAISEPNDRLNTEAFF
DNA: TGTGCCATCAGTGAGCCGAATGACAGGTTGAACACTGAAGCTTTCTTT

D: NA
size: once
J: TRBJ1-5
V: TRBV5-5
CDR3: CASSLVGSQPQHF
DNA: TGTGCCAGCAGCTTGGTGGGGTCTCAGCCCCAGCATTTT

D: TRBD2
size: NA
J: TRBJ2-1
V: TRBV4-1
CDR3: CASSLLAGAVNEQFF
DNA: TGCGCCAGCAGCCTACTAGCGGGAGCGGTCAATGAGCAGTTCTTC

D: NA
size: NA
J: TRBJ2-7
V: TRBV13
CDR3: CASSLGADEQYF
DNA: TGTGCCAGCAGCTTAGGGGCAGACGAGCAGTACTTC

D: NA
size: NA
J: TRBJ1-1
V: TRBV9
CDR3: CASSVEGNTEAFF
DNA: TGTGCCAGCAGCGTAGAAGGGAACACTGAAGCTTTCTTT

D: NA
size: NA
J: TRBJ2-7
V: TRBV5-1
CDR3: CASSPDADYEQYF
DNA: TGCGCCAGCAGCCCGGACGCGGACTACGAGCAGTACTTC

D: TRBD2
size: NA
J: TRBJ2-1
V: TRBV6-5
CDR3: CASSLRLAEADEQFF
DNA: TGTGCCAGCAGTCTAAGACTAGCGGAGGCCGATGAGCAGTTCTTC

D: NA
size: NA
J: TRBJ1-1
V: TRBV29-1
CDR3: CSGEVVRGESEAFF
DNA: TGCAGCGGGGAAGTGGTTCGTGGGGAGTCTGAAGCTTTCTTT

D: TRBD2
size: NA
J: TRBJ2-7
V: TRBV25-1
CDR3: CASTHGGYEQYF
DNA: TGTGCCAGCACCCACGGGGGGTACGAGCAGTACTTC

D: NA
size: NA
J: TRBJ1-1
V: TRBV6-6
CDR3: CASSSTDSVAFF
DNA: TGTGCCAGCAGTTCGACGGACAGCGTAGCTTTCTTT

D: NA
size: NA
J: TRBJ2-1
V: TRBV6-5
CDR3: CASSYRAGYEQFF
DNA: TGTGCCAGCAGTTATCGAGCCGGTTATGAGCAGTTCTTC

D: NA
size: NA
J: TRBJ1-2
V: TRBV4-1
CDR3: CASSRGANYGYTF
DNA: TGCGCCAGCAGCCGGGGGGCTAACTATGGCTACACCTTC

D: NA
size: NA
J: TRBJ2-7
V: TRBV12-5
CDR3: CASGPGEGFSYEQYF
DNA: TGTGCTAGTGGTCCCGGTGAGGGGTTCTCCTACGAGCAGTACTTC

D: NA
size: once
J: TRBJ2-1
V: TRBV28
CDR3: CASSLGHEQFF
DNA: TGTGCCAGCAGTTTGGGTCATGAGCAGTTCTTC

D: TRBD1
size: NA
J: TRBJ1-5
V: TRBV7-2
CDR3: CASSLAVDRGQPQHF
DNA: TGTGCCAGCAGCTTAGCGGTCGACAGGGGACAGCCCCAGCATTTT

D: NA
size: NA
J: TRBJ2-3
V: TRBV10-1
CDR3: CASSELSSETDTQYF
DNA: TGCGCCAGCAGTGAGTTGTCTAGCGAAACAGATACGCAGTATTTT

D: TRBD1
size: NA
J: TRBJ2-1
V: TRBV4-1
CDR3: CASSLGTEEEQFF
DNA: TGCGCCAGCAGCCTTGGGACAGAAGAAGAGCAGTTCTTC

D: TRBD1
size: NA
J: TRBJ1-5
V: TRBV18
CDR3: CASSPQLLDRANQPQHF
DNA: TGTGCCAGCTCACCACAGTTACTAGACAGGGCTAATCAGCCCCAGCATTTT

D: NA
size: NA
J: TRBJ2-3
V: TRBV14
CDR3: CASSPSFGYSLDTQYF
DNA: TGTGCCAGCAGCCCAAGCTTCGGGTATAGCTTAGATACGCAGTATTTT

D: NA
size: NA
J: TRBJ2-1
V: TRBV9
CDR3: CASSVVPIKGYNEQFF
DNA: TGTGCCAGCAGCGTAGTTCCAATTAAGGGCTACAATGAGCAGTTCTTC

D: NA
size: once
J: TRBJ1-3
V: TRBV15
CDR3: CATSRSSGNTIYF
DNA: TGTGCCACCAGCAGATCCTCTGGAAACACCATATATTTT

D: NA
size: NA
J: TRBJ2-1
V: TRBV10-1
CDR3: CASSQLATDEQFF
DNA: TGCGCCAGCAGCCAACTAGCTACGGATGAGCAGTTCTTC

D: TRBD2
size: NA
J: TRBJ2-5
V: TRBV7-2
CDR3: CASSLRAGGRETQYF
DNA: TGTGCCAGCAGCTTACGCGCGGGAGGGCGGGAGACCCAGTACTTC

D: NA
size: NA
J: TRBJ2-1
V: TRBV6-5
CDR3: CASSMYRDSDNEQFF
DNA: TGTGCCAGCAGTATGTACAGGGACTCGGACAATGAGCAGTTCTTC

D: NA
size: NA
J: TRBJ2-6
V: TRBV7-9
CDR3: CASGGAGTGTSGANVLTF
DNA: TGTGCCAGCGGGGGTGCAGGGACGGGTACTTCTGGGGCCAACGTCCTGACTTTC

D: NA
size: NA
J: TRBJ2-1
V: TRBV7-9
CDR3: CASSHSFQGTYEQFF
DNA: TGTGCCAGCAGCCATTCGTTCCAGGGGACCTATGAGCAGTTCTTC

D: NA
size: NA
J: TRBJ2-3
V: TRBV9
CDR3: CASSVSRTDTQYF
DNA: TGTGCCAGCAGCGTAAGCCGGACAGATACGCAGTATTTT

D: NA
size: NA
J: TRBJ1-2
V: TRBV11-2
CDR3: CASSSWGGYYGYTF
DNA: TGTGCCAGCAGCTCTTGGGGCGGATACTATGGCTACACCTTC

D: TRBD2
size: NA
J: TRBJ2-3
V: TRBV7-3
CDR3: CASSSELAGGPGTDTQYF
DNA: TGTGCCAGCAGCTCCGAGCTAGCGGGGGGGCCGGGCACAGATACGCAGTATTTT

D: NA
size: NA
J: TRBJ1-1
V: TRBV6-5
CDR3: CASSYSPGVGTEAFF
DNA: TGTGCCAGCAGTTATTCCCCAGGGGTGGGCACTGAAGCTTTCTTT

D: TRBD2
size: NA
J: TRBJ2-7
V: TRBV5-4
CDR3: CASSSGLAGVSEQYF
DNA: TGTGCCAGCAGTTCAGGACTAGCGGGAGTCTCCGAGCAGTACTTC

D: TRBD2
size: NA
J: TRBJ2-7
V: TRBV14
CDR3: CASSQFSGRSYEQYF
DNA: TGTGCCAGCAGCCAATTTAGCGGGAGGTCCTACGAGCAGTACTTC

D: NA
size: NA
J: TRBJ1-2
V: TRBV21-1
CDR3: CASSKSGRNYGYTF
DNA: TGTGCCAGCAGCAAATCGGGACGGAACTATGGCTACACCTTC

D: NA
size: NA
J: TRBJ1-2
V: TRBV6-5
CDR3: CASSYSFSIQGDGYTF
DNA: TGTGCCAGCAGTTACTCGTTTTCTATCCAGGGTGATGGCTACACCTTC

D: TRBD1
size: NA
J: TRBJ1-4
V: TRBV5-1
CDR3: CASSFWTGQNEKLFF
DNA: TGCGCCAGCAGCTTTTGGACAGGACAGAATGAAAAACTGTTTTTT